The 13 T cell receptor beta chains below were found in one sample sequenced in a study of T cell repertoires in cytomegalovirus infection. TCRdb re-called the reads with MiXCR, one entry per CDR3 protein. The sample lists approximately 910,000 distinct CDR3 sequences; roughly 31% were seen once. Antigen specificity for these receptors is unknown. Source: cultured CD8+ T cells from PBMCs, taken from culture after CMV antigen stimulation. The receptors were gathered from a human donor in good health (CMV status not recorded). Some clones in this sample may be carry-over from other donors' samples.

V and J are TRBV7-6 and TRBJ2-7; D remains unclear. Trimming shortened V by 5 bases and J by 3 bases, and 17 bases separated the two germline ends. The germline V gene has CDR1 SGHVS and CDR2 FNYEAQ. The CDR3 is made up of 15 amino acids. CDR3 nucleotides: TGTGCCAGCAGCCCAACCCCGGCAGCTTTCTACGAGCAGTACTTC. It is translated as CASSPTPAAFYEQYF.

This chain joins TRBV9 and TRBJ2-1; D is undetermined. The CDR3 runs 12 residues. Germline V gives CDR1 SGDLS, CDR2 YYNGEE. CDR3 residues: CASARRLNEQFF. In DNA, the CDR3 is TGTGCTTCAGCTCGAAGGTTGAATGAGCAGTTCTTC.

Worth noting for this clonotype: A much larger clone is a single base away; this may be a read error. The J gene is TRBJ2-1, the V gene TRBV7-2; D unclear. This CDR3 is 13 amino acids long. Trimming left V 1 base short and J 7 bases short, with 8 bases between. Germline assignment: CDR1 SGHTA and CDR2 FQGNSA. The CDR3 protein is CASSLVSENEQFF. The CDR3 DNA reads as TGTGCCAGCAGCTTAGTGAGTGAGAATGAGCAGTTCTTC. Full variable domain (remainder filled in from reference TRBV7-2 and TRBJ2-1): GAGVSQSPSNKVTEKGKDVELRCDPISGHTALYWYRQSLGQGLEFLIYFQGNSAPDKSGLPSDRFSAERTGGSVSTLTIQRTQQEDSAVYLCASSLVSENEQFFGPGTRLTVL.

The chain has TRBV28 and TRBJ1-1; 9 nucleotides align to TRBD1. The CDR3 contains 16 residues. Germline V gene lookup returns CDR1 MDHEN and CDR2 SYDVKM. Germline trimming cut 5 bases from V and 5 bases from J; bases unmatched to any gene: 12. In nucleotides, the CDR3 is TGTGCCAGCAGTCCCATAGGAAACAGGGGGCTTACTGAAGCTTTCTTT. Protein: CASSPIGNRGLTEAFF.

The chain carries TRBV5-5 and TRBJ2-1; 11 nucleotides line up with TRBD2. The CDR3 extends over 17 amino acids. J was trimmed by 4 bases and V by 4 bases; bases with no gene match: 10. Germline CDR1 is SGHKS and CDR2 is YYEKEE (reference sequence). The DNA for the CDR3 is TGTGCCAGCAGCCCTTCTAGCGGGGGGACTTTTTACAATGAGCAGTTCTTC. Translated: CASSPSSGGTFYNEQFF.

In the case of this clonotype: A much larger clonotype is one base distant, so this may be a read error. The chain employs TRBV7-6 and TRBJ2-2, with D perhaps matching TRBD1 or TRBD2 (5 bases each). This CDR3 region has 17 residues. Germline V gene lookup returns CDR1 SGHVS and CDR2 FNYEAQ. V was shortened by 1 base and J by 6 bases, with 18 bases between the two germline ends. The CDR3 region is CASSLEGPHLSAGELFF. The CDR3 region has the DNA TGTGCCAGCAGCTTAGAGGGACCCCACCTCTCCGCCGGGGAGCTGTTTTTT.

J is TRBJ2-3 and V is TRBV4-3; 7 bases agree with TRBD1. The CDR3 extends over 18 amino acids. The V and J ends lost 0 bases and 0 bases, in that order; junction bases with no gene match: 9. CDR1 and CDR2 from the germline V gene are LGHNA and YSLEER. Written as DNA, the CDR3 is TGCGCCAGCAGCCAAGAAAGACAGGGTCTCCATAGCACAGATACGCAGTATTTT. Amino acid sequence: CASSQERQGLHSTDTQYF.

Notes on this clonotype: Compared with germline, one end of the junction differs, possibly owing to a read error. The V call is TRBV6-6, the J call TRBJ1-5, with TRBD1 matching 7 bases. The germline gives CDR1 MNHNY, CDR2 SVGAGI (reference sequence). CDR3 length: 17 residues. In nucleotides, the CDR3 is TGTGCCAGCAGCTACTCAAGAGGGGGCGAGGACAATCAGCCCCAGCATTTT. Protein: CASSYSRGGEDNQPQHF.

The chain employs TRBV20-1 and TRBJ2-5; TRBD1 agrees at 9 bases. Per germline, CDR1 DFQATT and CDR2 SNEGSKA (reference sequence). The CDR3 extends over 14 amino acids. V lost 0 bases, J lost 8 bases, and 7 bases stayed unmatched. DNA of the CDR3: TGCAGTGCTAGAGATATGGACAGGGGCCGAACCCAGTACTTC. Protein: CSARDMDRGRTQYF.

This clonotype was picked up a small number of times. The chain is built from TRBV7-6 and TRBJ1-1; D unclear. The V end was cut by 1 base, the J end by 6 bases, with 18 bases between. This CDR3 has 16 amino acids. The germline gives CDR1 SGHVS, CDR2 FNYEAQ. The CDR3 DNA is TGTGCCAGCAGCTTAGAGTGGGTGGGCTTGGCCTCTGAAGCTTTCTTT. It codes for CASSLEWVGLASEAFF.

The chain uses TRBV29-1 and TRBJ2-7; 7 bases are shared with TRBD1. Unmatched junction bases numbered 6, after V lost 5 bases and J lost 2 bases. This CDR3 comprises 13 residues. Germline V gene lookup returns CDR1 SQVTM and CDR2 ANQGSEA. The DNA for the CDR3 is TGCAGCGTTCCGCCGGGACAGACCTACGAGCAGTACTTC. Translation: CSVPPGQTYEQYF.

There are many counts of this clonotype. V usage is TRBV7-9 and J usage is TRBJ2-1; 9 bases fit TRBD2. With V trimmed by 2 bases and J by 0 bases, 8 bases remained unmatched. Germline CDR1 reads SEHNR; CDR2 reads FQNEAQ (reference sequence). The CDR3 covers 18 residues. CDR3 residues: CASSLRLAESLSYNEQFF. The CDR3 nucleotides read TGTGCCAGCAGCTTACGACTAGCGGAATCACTCTCCTACAATGAGCAGTTCTTC.

The chain is built from TRBV20-1 and TRBJ2-3; D unclear. Germline-derived CDR1 and CDR2 are DFQATT and SNEGSKA (reference sequence). The CDR3 is made up of 14 amino acids. Trimming removed 0 bases at V and 1 base at J, with 8 bases between. CDR3 sequence reads: CSARDGVGTDTQYF. The CDR3 DNA follows: TGCAGTGCTAGAGACGGCGTTGGCACAGATACGCAGTATTTT.